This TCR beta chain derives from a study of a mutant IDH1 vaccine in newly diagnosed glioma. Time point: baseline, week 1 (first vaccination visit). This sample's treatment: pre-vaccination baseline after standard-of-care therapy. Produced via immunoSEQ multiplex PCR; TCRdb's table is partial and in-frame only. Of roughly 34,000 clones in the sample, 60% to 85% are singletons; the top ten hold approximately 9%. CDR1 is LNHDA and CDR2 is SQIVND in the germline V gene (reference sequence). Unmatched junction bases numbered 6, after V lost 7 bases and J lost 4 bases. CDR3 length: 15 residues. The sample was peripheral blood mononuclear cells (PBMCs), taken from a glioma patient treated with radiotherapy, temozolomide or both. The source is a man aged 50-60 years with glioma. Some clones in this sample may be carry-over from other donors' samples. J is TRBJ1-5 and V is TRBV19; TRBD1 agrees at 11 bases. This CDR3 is CASIPGTGGNQPQHF. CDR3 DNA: TGTGCCAGTATCCCCGGGACAGGGGGAAATCAGCCCCAGCATTTT.